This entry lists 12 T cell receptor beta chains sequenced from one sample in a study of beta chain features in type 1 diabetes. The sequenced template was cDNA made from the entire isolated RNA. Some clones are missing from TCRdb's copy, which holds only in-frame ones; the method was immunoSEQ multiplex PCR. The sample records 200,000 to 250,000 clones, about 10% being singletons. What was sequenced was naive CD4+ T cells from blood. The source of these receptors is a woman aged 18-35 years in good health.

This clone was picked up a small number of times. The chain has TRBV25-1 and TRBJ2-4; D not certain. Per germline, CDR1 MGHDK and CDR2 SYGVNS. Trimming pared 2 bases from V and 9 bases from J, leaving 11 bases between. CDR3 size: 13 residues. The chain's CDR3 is CASSEAPPGIQYF. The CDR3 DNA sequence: TGTGCCAGCAGTGAAGCCCCACCAGGCATTCAGTACTTC.

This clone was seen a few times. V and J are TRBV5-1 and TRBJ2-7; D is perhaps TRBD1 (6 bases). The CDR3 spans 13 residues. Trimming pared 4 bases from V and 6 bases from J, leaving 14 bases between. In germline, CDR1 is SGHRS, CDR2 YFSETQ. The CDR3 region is CASSLNTGSEQYF. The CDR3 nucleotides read TGCGCCAGCAGCCTGAACACAGGGAGCGAGCAGTACTTC.

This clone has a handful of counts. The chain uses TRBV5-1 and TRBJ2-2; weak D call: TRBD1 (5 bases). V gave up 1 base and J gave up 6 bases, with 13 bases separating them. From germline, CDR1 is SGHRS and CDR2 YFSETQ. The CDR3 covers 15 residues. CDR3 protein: CASSLPAGQSGELFF. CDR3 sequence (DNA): TGCGCCAGCAGCTTGCCGGCAGGACAATCCGGGGAGCTGTTTTTT. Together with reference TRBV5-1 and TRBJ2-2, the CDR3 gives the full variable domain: KAGVTQTPRYLIKTRGQQVTLSCSPISGHRSVSWYQQTPGQGLQFLFEYFSETQRNKGNFPGRFSGRQFSNSRSEMNVSTLELGDSALYLCASSLPAGQSGELFFGEGSRLTVL.

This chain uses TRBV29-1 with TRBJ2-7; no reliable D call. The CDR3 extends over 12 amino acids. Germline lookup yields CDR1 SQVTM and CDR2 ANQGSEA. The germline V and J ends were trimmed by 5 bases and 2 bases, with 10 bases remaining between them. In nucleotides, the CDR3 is TGCAGCGTTTATGACAAGACCTACGAGCAGTACTTC. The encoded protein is CSVYDKTYEQYF.

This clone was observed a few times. For the CDR3, the DNA is TGTGCCAGCAGTAGCGCCCCAGGGGACACTGAAGCTTTCTTT. It is translated as CASSSAPGDTEAFF. The V call is TRBV27, the J call TRBJ1-1; the D gene is possibly TRBD1 (6 bases). The CDR3 is 14 residues long. CDR1 is MNHEY, CDR2 SMNVEV, per germline (reference sequence). Trimming removed 5 bases from V and 3 bases from J, with 13 bases in between.

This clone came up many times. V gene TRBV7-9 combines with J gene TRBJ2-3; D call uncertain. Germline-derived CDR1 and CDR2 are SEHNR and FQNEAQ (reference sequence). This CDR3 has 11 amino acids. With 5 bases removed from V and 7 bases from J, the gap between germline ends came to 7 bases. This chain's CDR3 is CASSPQNTQYF. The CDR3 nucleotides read TGTGCCAGCAGCCCGCAGAATACGCAGTATTTT.

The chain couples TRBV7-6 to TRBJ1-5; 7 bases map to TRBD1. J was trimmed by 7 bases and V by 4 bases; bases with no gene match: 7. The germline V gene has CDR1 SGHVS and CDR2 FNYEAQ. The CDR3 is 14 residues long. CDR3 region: CASSSQGEGQPQHF. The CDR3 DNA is TGTGCCAGCAGCTCCCAGGGGGAAGGGCAGCCCCAGCATTTT.

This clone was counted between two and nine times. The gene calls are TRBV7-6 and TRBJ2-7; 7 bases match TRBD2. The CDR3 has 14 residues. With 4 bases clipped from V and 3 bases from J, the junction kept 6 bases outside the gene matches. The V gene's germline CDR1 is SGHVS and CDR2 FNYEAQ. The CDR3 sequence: CASSSRSGFYEQYF. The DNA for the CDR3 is TGTGCCAGCAGCTCACGTAGCGGGTTCTACGAGCAGTACTTC.

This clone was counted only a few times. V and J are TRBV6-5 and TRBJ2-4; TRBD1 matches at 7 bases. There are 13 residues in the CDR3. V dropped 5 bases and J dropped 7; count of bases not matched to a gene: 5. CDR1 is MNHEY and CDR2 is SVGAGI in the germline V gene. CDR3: CASSQATGNIQYF. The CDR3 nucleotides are TGTGCCAGCAGTCAAGCGACAGGGAACATTCAGTACTTC.

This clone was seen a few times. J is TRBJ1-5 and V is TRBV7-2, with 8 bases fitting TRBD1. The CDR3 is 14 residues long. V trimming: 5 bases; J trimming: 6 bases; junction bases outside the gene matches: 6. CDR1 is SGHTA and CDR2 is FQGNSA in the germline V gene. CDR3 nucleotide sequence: TGTGCCAGCAGCCGAGGACAGGGTGGTCAGCCCCAGCATTTT. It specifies CASSRGQGGQPQHF.

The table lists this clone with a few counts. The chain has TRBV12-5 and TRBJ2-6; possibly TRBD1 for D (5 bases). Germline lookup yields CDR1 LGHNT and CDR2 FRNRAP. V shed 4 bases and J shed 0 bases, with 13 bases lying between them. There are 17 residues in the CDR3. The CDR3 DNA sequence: TGTGCTAGTGGTTCTCACCGACAGTTCTCTGGGGCCAACGTCCTGACTTTC. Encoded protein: CASGSHRQFSGANVLTF.

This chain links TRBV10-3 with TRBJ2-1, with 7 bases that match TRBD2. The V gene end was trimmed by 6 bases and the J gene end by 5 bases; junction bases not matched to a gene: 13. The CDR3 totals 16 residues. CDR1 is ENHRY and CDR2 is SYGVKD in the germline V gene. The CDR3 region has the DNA TGTGCCATCAGCCCTGGACGGCGGGGGAGGGACAATGAGCAGTTCTTC. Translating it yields CAISPGRRGRDNEQFF.